The sequence of this T cell receptor (beta chain) was determined in a study of blood T cell repertoires in COVID-19. Per the original methods: The authors estimated nucleated cell counts from reference gene primer amplification. Profiling relied on immunoSEQ multiplex PCR, and the TCRdb table lists in-frame clones only, not all of them. The V and J calls and clone size come from that table; D and trimming were worked out from the DNA. This repertoire shows fewer than 250,000 clones, 80% to 90% found once; its top ten account for roughly a tenth. With V trimmed by 3 bases and J by 1 base, 4 bases remained unmatched. The germline gives CDR1 ENHRY, CDR2 SYGVKD. The CDR3 has 15 residues.

The rearrangement links TRBV10-3 to TRBJ1-1, with TRBD1 identical over 8 bases. The sequence was collected from a woman over 75 with acute or convalescent COVID-19. The sequencing sample was made of peripheral blood. The CDR3 protein is CAISEYQGANTEAFF. The CDR3 DNA reads TGTGCCATCAGTGAATATCAGGGGGCGAACACTGAAGCTTTCTTT.